This note documents a single T cell receptor beta chain sequence. Its cognate antigen has yet to be identified. Nothing much larger sits one base from this clone, and base qualities are not available. The CDR3 regions of human TCRbeta chains were analyzed by immunosequencing. On the authors' methods: TCRs in the repertoires were compared against a reference library of SARS-CoV-2-specific TCRs that had been generated with the MIRA antigen-specificity platform. Breadth was defined as the fraction of unique TCRs that were SARS-CoV-2-associated, and depth was defined as the fraction of total T cells that were SARS-CoV-2-associated. Using the MIRA data, each spike-specific TCR was assigned both to the spike region to which the TCR was reactive and to a CD4 or CD8 class. Log10-transformed breadth and depth values were compared by one-way ANOVA with Sidak's multiple comparisons tests. What TCRdb holds here is the immuneACCESS table cut down to in-frame rearrangements. Part of the clones is not present; checked against another copy, under half of the missing clones reflect an unresolved V gene, and the others are unexplained. The DNA gave D and trimming, while V, J and clone size come from that table. This sample comprises 50,000 or so clones, 80% to 90% of them detected only once. The ten largest account for 14% to 15% of the sample.

V is shortened by 0 bases, J by 0 bases, and the region joining them spans 6 bases. Counted from cysteine to phenylalanine, this CDR3 has 15 amino acids. Just the 45-base CDR3 DNA is kept, in frame starting at base 1. CDR1 and CDR2, looked up from the germline V gene, are LGHNA and YNFKEQ. The time point tag for this specimen amounts to: baseline before first vaccination. The vaccinee samples were drawn from two UK trials, COV001 and COV002, one of which was a single-blind randomized controlled phase 2/3 trial testing AZD1222 (ChAdOx1 nCoV-19) in healthy adults. For TCRbeta chain sequencing, PBMC samples from trial participants were taken at day 0 and at day 28 after the second dose. The data belong to a study of T cell responses to AZD1222 COVID-19 vaccine (dated by TCRdb to the early 2020s). With respect to the entire study: Because spike-specific TCR depth and breadth did not differ between the two schedules, AZD1222 recipients who got a second dose at roughly 4 weeks were pooled with those who got a second dose at roughly 12 weeks. TCR sequencing covered approximately 230 trial participants: about 210 given two doses of AZD1222 and 26 given two doses of MenACWY control vaccine. Trial participants were enrolled into age subgroups of 18-55, 56-69 and 70-plus years, which contained roughly 150, 30 and 60 TCR-sequenced participants, respectively.

Points the paper makes about the study in general: Conclusions about previously exposed vaccinees are limited, since just five to seven AZD1222 recipients were seropositive for SARS-CoV-2 at baseline. Most participants were white British and females outnumbered males, and the authors suggested that clonal diversity may have been underestimated. After two AZD1222 doses, spike-specific TCR breadth and depth were significantly higher than at day 0 and than in MenACWY recipients. No day 14 peak-response samples were available, so repertoires were characterized only after the peak T cell response. Nearly half of unique spike-specific TCRs reportedly recognized epitopes outside regions mutated in the B.1.351 and B.1.1.7 variants. In the small 56-69-year group, the increase in depth fell short of significance, most likely because of low power. CD4 TCRs associated with the vaccine covered the entire spike protein, and the dominant responses were in regions 160-218 and 743-854.

Sequenced here: peripheral blood, sampled on day 0 of AZD1222 vaccination. The clonotype originates from an adult in good health. The chain was built from TRBV4-2 and TRBJ2-1, with no confidently assigned D gene. The nucleotide sequence reads as follows: TGTGCCAGCAGCCAAGAAGTACCCTCCTACAATGAGCAGTTCTTC. This translates into CASSQEVPSYNEQFF.